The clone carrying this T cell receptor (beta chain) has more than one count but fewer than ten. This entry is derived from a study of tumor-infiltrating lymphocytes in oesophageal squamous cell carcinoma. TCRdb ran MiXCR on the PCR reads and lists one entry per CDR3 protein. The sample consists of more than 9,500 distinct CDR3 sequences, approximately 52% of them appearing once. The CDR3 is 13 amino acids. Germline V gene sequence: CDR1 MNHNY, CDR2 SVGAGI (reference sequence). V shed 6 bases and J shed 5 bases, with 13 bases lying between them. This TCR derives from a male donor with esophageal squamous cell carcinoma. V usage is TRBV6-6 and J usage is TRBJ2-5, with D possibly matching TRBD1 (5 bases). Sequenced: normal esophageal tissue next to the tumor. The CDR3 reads CASRLLQGETQYF. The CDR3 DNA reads TGTGCCAGCAGATTACTTCAGGGCGAGACCCAGTACTTC.